This TCR beta chain comes out of a study of post-analysis software for immune sequencing data. Study conclusions and caveats: People with multiple sclerosis had a significantly lower normalized Chao1 diversity than controls did. About five TRBV segments appeared more often in patients than in controls, and TRBV5-6, TRBV5-1 and TRBV20-1 were among these.

Presence of unique molecular identifiers characterized the TCR beta cDNA libraries. Each batch of roughly 0.95 to 10 million T cells produced roughly 450,000 cDNA molecules. MiXCR was run by TCRdb on the PCR reads, yielding one entry per CDR3 protein. Among over 700,000 distinct CDR3 sequences, 30% were seen once, and the ten largest hold roughly 0.54%. The CDR3 loop spans 18 amino acids. V shed 5 bases, J shed 0 bases, and the junction held 7 bases outside the gene matches. The germline gives CDR1 SGHVS, CDR2 FNYEAQ. Of note for this clonotype: Antigen: not known.

The clonotype originates from a girl between 5 and 17 years old with multiple sclerosis. Sequenced: blood. The chain employs TRBV7-6 and TRBJ2-6; 10 bases line up with TRBD1. The CDR3 sequence is CASSARQGARSGANVLTF. The CDR3, as DNA: TGTGCCAGCAGCGCGAGACAGGGGGCCCGCTCTGGGGCCAACGTCCTGACTTTC. The full variable domain, completed using reference TRBV7-6 and TRBJ2-6, is GAGVSQSPRYKVTKRGQDVALRCDPISGHVSLYWYRQALGQGPEFLTYFNYEAQQDKSGLPNDRFSAERPEGSISTLTIQRTEQRDSAMYRCASSARQGARSGANVLTFGAGSRLTVL.